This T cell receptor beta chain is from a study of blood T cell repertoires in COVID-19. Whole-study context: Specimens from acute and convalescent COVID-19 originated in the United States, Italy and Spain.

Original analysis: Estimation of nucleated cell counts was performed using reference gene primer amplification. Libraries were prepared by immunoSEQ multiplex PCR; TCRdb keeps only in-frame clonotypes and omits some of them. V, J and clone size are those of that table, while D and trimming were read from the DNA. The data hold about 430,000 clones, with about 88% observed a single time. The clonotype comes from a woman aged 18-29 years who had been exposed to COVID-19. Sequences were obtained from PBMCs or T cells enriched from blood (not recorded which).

This chain's CDR3 is CASSLEGRANSPLHF. In DNA, the CDR3 is TGTGCCAGCAGCTTAGAGGGCAGGGCGAATTCACCCCTCCACTTT. The chain has TRBV7-2 and TRBJ1-6; the D gene is possibly TRBD1 (5 bases). The length of the CDR3 is 15 residues. Germline V CDR1 and CDR2: SGHTA, FQGNSA. Deletions cut 1 base from V and 7 bases from J, with 11 bases between. Together with reference TRBV7-2 and TRBJ1-6, the CDR3 gives the full variable domain: GAGVSQSPSNKVTEKGKDVELRCDPISGHTALYWYRQSLGQGLEFLIYFQGNSAPDKSGLPSDRFSAERTGGSVSTLTIQRTQQEDSAVYLCASSLEGRANSPLHFGNGTRLTVT.